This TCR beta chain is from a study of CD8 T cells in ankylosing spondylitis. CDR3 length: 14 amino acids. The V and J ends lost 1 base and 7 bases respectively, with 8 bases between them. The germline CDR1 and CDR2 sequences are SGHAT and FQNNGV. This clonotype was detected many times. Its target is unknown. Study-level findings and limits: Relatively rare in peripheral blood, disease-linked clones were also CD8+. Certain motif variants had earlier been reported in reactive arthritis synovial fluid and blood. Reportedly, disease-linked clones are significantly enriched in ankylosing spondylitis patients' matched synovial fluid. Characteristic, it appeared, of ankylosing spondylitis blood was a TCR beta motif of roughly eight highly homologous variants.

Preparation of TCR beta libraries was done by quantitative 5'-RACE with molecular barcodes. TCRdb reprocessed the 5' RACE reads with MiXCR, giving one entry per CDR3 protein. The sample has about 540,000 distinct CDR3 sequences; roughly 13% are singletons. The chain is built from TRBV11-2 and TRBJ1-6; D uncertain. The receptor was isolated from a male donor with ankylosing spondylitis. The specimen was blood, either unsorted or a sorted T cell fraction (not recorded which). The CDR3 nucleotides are TGTGCCAGCAGCTTAGCCTATGGGAATTCACCCCTCCACTTT. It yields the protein CASSLAYGNSPLHF. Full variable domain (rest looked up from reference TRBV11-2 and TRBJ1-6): EAGVAQSPRYKIIEKRQSVAFWCNPISGHATLYWYQQILGQGPKLLIQFQNNGVVDDSQLPKDRFSAERLKGVDSTLKIQPAKLEDSAVYLCASSLAYGNSPLHFGNGTRLTVT.